Detailed here is one T cell receptor beta chain. The antigen remains undetermined. The method was immunoSEQ multiplex PCR; TCRdb's version includes in-frame clones alone and lacks a portion of them. The profile shows approximately 51,000 clones, 73% of them singletons. The sample is drawn from a study of PD-1 blockade in classical Hodgkin lymphoma. Every single patient, without exception, relapsed after autologous stem cell transplantation, and brentuximab vedotin exposure varied. Findings of the study overall: Diversity similar to that of newly diagnosed patients was seen at baseline in complete responders.

The clonotype comes from a human donor with classical Hodgkin lymphoma. The input for sequencing was peripheral blood mononuclear cells (PBMCs), taken before the second cycle of nivolumab.

This chain's CDR3 is CASTLNGADTQYF. In DNA, the CDR3 is TGTGCCAGCACCTTAAACGGCGCAGATACGCAGTATTTT. The chain carries TRBV27 and TRBJ2-3; D ambiguous. Germline loops: CDR1 MNHEY, CDR2 SMNVEV (reference sequence). The CDR3 extends over 13 amino acids. The V end lost 7 bases, the J end lost 4 bases, and 12 bases lay between the germline ends.